The 5 T cell receptor beta chains below all came from one sample that was sequenced in a study of cytomegalovirus exposure and HLA in healthy donors (dated by TCRdb to about 2017). Libraries were made using the immunoSEQ multiplex PCR assay. For the multiplex PCR, a mixture combining 60 forward primers for TCR Vbeta segments and 13 reverse primers for TCR Jbeta segments was used. TCRdb stores this immuneACCESS table with in-frame sequences only. Part of the clones is absent; in the studies checked, under half of the shortfall reflects unresolved V genes, and no reason is known for the rest. This sample holds fewer than 350,000 clones; roughly 89% were observed only once. About 2.3% of the sample goes to the ten largest clones. Source material: PBMCs. These receptors were taken from a woman aged 18 to 35 in good health and CMV-seronegative.

A single count supports this clone. The chain links TRBV10-3 to TRBJ2-3, with D possibly matching TRBD2 (6 bases). This CDR3 has 14 amino acids. Per the germline V gene, CDR1 is ENHRY and CDR2 is SYGVKD. Deletions cut 7 bases from V and 4 bases from J, with 15 bases between. CDR3 coding DNA: TGTGCCATCAAGGACGGGGAGGCGGCAGATACGCAGTATTTT. Its protein product is CAIKDGEAADTQYF.

Worth noting for this clone: At one boundary the junction diverges from the germline segment, which might be a read error. V usage is TRBV7-9 and J usage is TRBJ1-5; weak D call: TRBD1 (5 bases). Germline V gene lookup returns CDR1 SEHNR and CDR2 FQNEAQ (reference sequence). The CDR3 contains 15 residues. CDR3 region: CSSSFGGGSNQPQHF. The CDR3 region has the DNA TGTTCCAGCAGCTTCGGCGGGGGGTCCAATCAGCCCCAGCATTTT.

This chain joins TRBV30 and TRBJ2-3, with D possibly being TRBD1 (6 bases). This CDR3 is 14 amino acids long. V lost 3 bases and J lost 4, with 14 bases in between. Germline V gives CDR1 GTSNPN, CDR2 SVGIG (reference sequence). CDR3 sequence: CAWSRGRGADTQYF. The CDR3 coding sequence is TGTGCCTGGAGCAGGGGCAGGGGAGCAGATACGCAGTATTTT.

In this sample, this clone turned up once. The genes are TRBV5-5 and TRBJ1-6; TRBD1 aligns across 7 bases. The CDR3 consists of 16 residues. Trimming cost V 0 bases and J 3 bases; bases outside gene matches: 3. Germline V CDR1 and CDR2: SGHKS, YYEKEE (reference sequence). CDR3 sequence reads: CASSLAGQDYNSPLHF. The DNA for the CDR3 is TGTGCCAGCAGCTTGGCAGGACAGGACTATAATTCACCCCTCCACTTT. Using reference TRBV5-5 and TRBJ1-6 for the parts outside the CDR3, the full variable domain is DAGVTQSPTHLIKTRGQQVTLRCSPISGHKSVSWYQQVLGQGPQFIFQYYEKEERGRGNFPDRFSARQFPNYSSELNVNALLLGDSALYLCASSLAGQDYNSPLHFGNGTRLTVT.

The CDR3 nucleotides are TGTGCCAGCGGAACTAGAGATGAGGGAAAACCCGCTTTCTTT. Encoded protein: CASGTRDEGKPAFF. This chain joins TRBV27 and TRBJ1-1; D unresolved. V was trimmed by 8 bases and J by 11 bases, leaving 24 bases between them. The CDR3 consists of 14 residues. From germline, CDR1 is MNHEY and CDR2 SMNVEV (reference sequence).